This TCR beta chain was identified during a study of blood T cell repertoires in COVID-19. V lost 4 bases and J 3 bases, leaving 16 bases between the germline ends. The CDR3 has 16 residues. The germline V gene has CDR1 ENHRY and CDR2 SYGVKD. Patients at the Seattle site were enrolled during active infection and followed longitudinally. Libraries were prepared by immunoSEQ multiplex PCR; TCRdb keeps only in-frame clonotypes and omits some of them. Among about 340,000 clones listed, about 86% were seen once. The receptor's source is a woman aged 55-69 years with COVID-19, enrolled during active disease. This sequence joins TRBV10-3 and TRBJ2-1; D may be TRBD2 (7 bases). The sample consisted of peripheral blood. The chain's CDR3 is CAISGPRGDNYNEQFF. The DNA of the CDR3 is TGTGCCATCAGTGGGCCCCGGGGGGACAACTACAATGAGCAGTTCTTC.